This TCR beta chain emerged from a study of CD8 T cells in Susac syndrome. The T cells that were sequenced for TCR beta were CD8+ and CD4+ cells from blood. Controls were healthy donors chosen to match patients in age and sex. Random hexamers were used to reverse transcribe an amount of about 0.45 to 1 ug RNA. TCR beta CDR3 was amplified by immunoSEQ multiplex PCR. This amplification extended across 54 Vbeta and 13 Jbeta segments. TCRdb independently ran MiXCR on the immunoSEQ multiplex PCR reads; one entry per CDR3 protein. The table lists tens of thousands of distinct CDR3 sequences, 94% of them singletons. This clonotype was picked up one time. The receptor's source is a human donor in good health. Sequencing was performed on CD8+ T cells from PBMCs.

This CDR3 reads CSARTGGENYGYTF. The CDR3 DNA reads as TGCAGTGCTAGGACAGGGGGCGAGAACTATGGCTACACCTTC. This chain uses TRBV20-1 with TRBJ1-2, with 10 bases aligning to TRBD1. The CDR3 is 14 residues long. V shed 3 bases, J shed 2 bases, and the junction held 3 bases outside the gene matches. CDR1 and CDR2 (germline): DFQATT, SNEGSKA (reference sequence).